This T cell receptor (beta chain) is from a study of T cells in Graves' hyperthyroidism and ophthalmopathy. The TCR beta CDR3 regions underwent amplification using RNA transcripts as the source. A first-round RT-PCR of the TCR CDR3 used the HTBI primer set. TCRdb itself ran the multiplex PCR reads through MiXCR, one entry per CDR3 protein. The repertoire holds about 510,000 distinct CDR3 sequences, with about 15% as singletons. This clonotype was counted at least ten times. The sample taken for sequencing was blood. The source of this sequence is a woman aged 40 to 50 with Graves' hyperthyroidism.

The CDR3 coding sequence is TGTGCCAGCAGACACGGGACAGGGGGCCCTCAGCCCCAGCATTTT. Protein sequence: CASRHGTGGPQPQHF. V gene TRBV6-2 or TRBV6-3 combines with J gene TRBJ1-5; 12 bases line up with TRBD1. The trim removed 6 bases at V and 6 bases at J, leaving 6 bases unmatched. The CDR3 is made up of 15 amino acids. CDR1 is MNHEY, CDR2 SVGEGT, per germline.